This T cell receptor (beta chain) is from a study of blood T cell repertoires in COVID-19. The germline V gene has CDR1 LNHDA and CDR2 SQIVND (reference sequence). Trimming removed 2 bases at V and 1 base at J, with 12 bases between. The CDR3 is 15 amino acids. Adults between roughly 18 and 100 years of age took part from about 24 US areas. Self-reported history from a screening survey and questionnaire set each donor's cohort. Here immunoSEQ multiplex PCR was the method, and the copy in TCRdb shows in-frame clones only, minus some. The sample includes a few hundred thousand clones, 80% to 90% of them seen just once.

The sequenced sample was PBMCs or T cells enriched from blood (not recorded which). The chain has TRBV19 and TRBJ2-7; D might be TRBD2 (5 bases). This TCR came from a man aged 25 to 40 who had recovered from COVID-19. CDR3 region: CASSINGLQSYEQYF. In DNA form, the CDR3 reads TGTGCCAGTAGTATAAACGGACTGCAGTCCTACGAGCAGTACTTC. Variable domain in full (rest from reference TRBV19 and TRBJ2-7): DGGITQSPKYLFRKEGQNVTLSCEQNLNHDAMYWYRQDPGQGLRLIYYSQIVNDFQKGDIAEGYSVSREKKESFPLTVTSAQKNPTAFYLCASSINGLQSYEQYFGPGTRLTVT.